The T cell receptor beta chain described here comes from a study of T cells after yellow fever vaccination. Overall study context: Sorting on CD3, CD45RA, CCR7 and CD95 yielded EM, EMRA, CM and Tscm memory subsets. General study results and limits: The study re-detected most primary-vaccination clones after the booster (96% CD4, 85% to 90% CD8).

5'RACE template switching generated TCR cDNA, adding a universal primer site and UMIs. TCRdb independently ran MiXCR on the 5' RACE reads; one entry per CDR3 protein. The sample shows around 15,000 distinct CDR3 sequences, roughly 3.7% of them seen only once. There are many counts of this clonotype. The sample here was PBMCs, either bulk or a sorted T-cell subset (CD4+, CD8+, memory, or dextramer-sorted; not recorded which), taken 15 days after the yellow fever booster vaccination. This clonotype was sampled from a man aged 25 to 40 who received the YFV17D yellow fever vaccine.

The CDR3 sequence: CARGQVSANYGYTF. The CDR3 DNA reads as TGTGCCCGCGGACAGGTCTCTGCTAACTATGGCTACACCTTC. The V call is TRBV2, the J call TRBJ1-2, with 7 bases fitting TRBD1. This CDR3 contains 14 residues. The germline gives CDR1 SNHLY, CDR2 FYNNEI. V was pared by 11 bases and J by 0 bases, with 9 bases of the junction left unmatched.